This T cell receptor (beta chain) was identified during a study of T cell changes during pregnancy in multiple sclerosis. The repertoire was sequenced with immunoSEQ multiplex PCR; TCRdb's copy has only in-frame clones and lacks some. Seen here are approximately 90,000 clones, 85% to 95% observed once, and the top ten hold 0.95%. Germline loops: CDR1 SGHAT, CDR2 FQDESV (reference sequence). The V and J ends lost 4 bases and 6 bases respectively, with 19 bases between them. The CDR3 totals 16 residues. This specimen consisted of peripheral blood, obtained before pregnancy. The sequence was collected from a female donor with multiple sclerosis, enrolled in a pregnancy study. V and J are TRBV11-1 and TRBJ2-1; perhaps TRBD1 as D (6 bases). The CDR3 nucleotides read TGTGCCAGCAGCTCCCGACAGGCCCAAGCCCGCAATGAGCAGTTCTTC. Translation: CASSSRQAQARNEQFF.